Sequencing of this T cell receptor beta chain was carried out in a study of identical twins. About this clonotype itself: Its target is not known.

Per the germline V gene, CDR1 is DFQATT and CDR2 is SNEGSKA (reference sequence). V lost 3 bases, J lost 6 bases, and 9 bases lay in between. The CDR3 length is 12 residues. From the 5' RACE reads, TCRdb called clonotypes with MiXCR, one entry per CDR3 protein. In the table there are 1.5 million to 2 million distinct CDR3 sequences, 32% of which are singletons. General study results and limits: Diverse VJ usage suggested most zero-insertion clonotypes were not invariant T cells. These conclusions were based on statistical analysis (cross-sectional, not following the same donors). Out-of-frame TCR alpha sharing observed in monozygotic twins exceeded model estimates.

The chain joins TRBV20-1 to TRBJ1-5; D uncertain. The sequenced sample consisted of cord blood. The receptor comes from a newborn girl in good health. The CDR3 loop reads CSASRVGQPQHF. The CDR3 DNA sequence: TGCAGTGCTAGCCGGGTCGGTCAGCCCCAGCATTTT.